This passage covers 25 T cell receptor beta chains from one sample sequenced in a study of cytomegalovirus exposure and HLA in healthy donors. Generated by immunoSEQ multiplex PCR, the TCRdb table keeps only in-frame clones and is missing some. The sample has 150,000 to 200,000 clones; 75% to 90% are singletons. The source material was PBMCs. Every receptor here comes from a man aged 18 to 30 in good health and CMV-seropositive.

The CDR3 nucleotides are TGTGCCAGCAGGTATCTCTACACACAGGGGAACACTGAAGCTTTCTTT. Its protein product is CASRYLYTQGNTEAFF. The chain joins TRBV27 to TRBJ1-1; the D gene is possibly TRBD1 (6 bases). From germline, CDR1 is MNHEY and CDR2 SMNVEV (reference sequence). V dropped 6 bases and J dropped 1 base, with 18 bases sitting between them. The CDR3 length is 16 residues.

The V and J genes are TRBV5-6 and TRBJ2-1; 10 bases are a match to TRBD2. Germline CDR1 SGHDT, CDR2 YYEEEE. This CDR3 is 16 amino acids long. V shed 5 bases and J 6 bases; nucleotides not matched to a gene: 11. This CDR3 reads CASRLAGRAPGNEQFF. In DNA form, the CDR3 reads TGTGCCAGCAGACTAGCGGGGAGGGCCCCGGGCAATGAGCAGTTCTTC.

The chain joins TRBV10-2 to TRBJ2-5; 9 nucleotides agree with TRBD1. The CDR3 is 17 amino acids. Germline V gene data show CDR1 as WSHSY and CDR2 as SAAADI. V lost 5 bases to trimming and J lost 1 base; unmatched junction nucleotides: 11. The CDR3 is CASSTKQGAGFQETQYF. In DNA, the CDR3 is TGCGCCAGCAGTACCAAACAGGGGGCGGGTTTCCAAGAGACCCAGTACTTC.

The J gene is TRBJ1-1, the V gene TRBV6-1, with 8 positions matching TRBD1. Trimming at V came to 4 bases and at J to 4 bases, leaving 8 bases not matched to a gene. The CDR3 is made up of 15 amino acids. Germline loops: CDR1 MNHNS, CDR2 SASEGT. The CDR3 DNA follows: TGTGCCAGCAGTGCCCCGACAGGGGACCTCACTGAAGCTTTCTTT. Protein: CASSAPTGDLTEAFF.

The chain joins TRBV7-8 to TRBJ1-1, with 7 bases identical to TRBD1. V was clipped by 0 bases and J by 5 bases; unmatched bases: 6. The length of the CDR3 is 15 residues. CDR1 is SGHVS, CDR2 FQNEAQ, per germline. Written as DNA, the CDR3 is TGTGCCAGCAGCTTAGCGCGGGCAGGGGGGACTGAAGCTTTCTTT. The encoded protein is CASSLARAGGTEAFF.

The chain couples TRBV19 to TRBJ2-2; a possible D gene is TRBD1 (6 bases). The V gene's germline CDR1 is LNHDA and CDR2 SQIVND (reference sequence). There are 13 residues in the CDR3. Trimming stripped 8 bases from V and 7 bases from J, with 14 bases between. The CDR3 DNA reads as TGTGCCAGTGCTCCCCTAGGGGGCGGGGAGCTGTTTTTT. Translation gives CASAPLGGGELFF.

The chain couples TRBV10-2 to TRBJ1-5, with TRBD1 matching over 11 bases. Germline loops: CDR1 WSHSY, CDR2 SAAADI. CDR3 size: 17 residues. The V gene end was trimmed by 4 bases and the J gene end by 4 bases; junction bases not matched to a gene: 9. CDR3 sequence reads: CASSGSGTGGMNQPQHF. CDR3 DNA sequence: TGCGCCAGCAGTGGGTCCGGGACAGGGGGTATGAATCAGCCCCAGCATTTT.

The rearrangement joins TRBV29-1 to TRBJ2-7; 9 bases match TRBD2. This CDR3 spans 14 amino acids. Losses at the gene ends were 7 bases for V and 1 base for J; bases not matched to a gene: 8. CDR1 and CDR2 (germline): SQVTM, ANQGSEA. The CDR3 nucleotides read TGCAGCGGGGGGGTAGCGGGAGTGTCCTACGAGCAGTACTTC. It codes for CSGGVAGVSYEQYF.

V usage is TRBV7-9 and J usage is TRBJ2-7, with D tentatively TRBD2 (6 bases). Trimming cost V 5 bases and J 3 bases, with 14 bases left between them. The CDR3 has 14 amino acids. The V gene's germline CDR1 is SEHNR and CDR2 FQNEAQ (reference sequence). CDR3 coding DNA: TGTGCCAGCAGCCCCCGGGGGAAACTCTACGAGCAGTACTTC. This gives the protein CASSPRGKLYEQYF.

The chain's CDR3 is CATSRDLQGSYTF. Written as DNA, the CDR3 is TGTGCCACCAGCAGAGATTTACAGGGGAGCTACACCTTC. This chain links TRBV15 with TRBJ1-2; 7 bases map to TRBD1. Germline V gene lookup returns CDR1 LNHNV and CDR2 YYDKDF (reference sequence). The V segment lost 0 bases and the J segment 9 bases; nucleotides outside the gene matches: 4. This CDR3 spans 13 amino acids.

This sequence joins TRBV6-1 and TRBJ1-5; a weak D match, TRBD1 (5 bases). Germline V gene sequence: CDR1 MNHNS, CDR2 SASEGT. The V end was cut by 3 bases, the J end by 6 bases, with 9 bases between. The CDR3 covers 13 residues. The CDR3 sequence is CASSDRVSQPQHF. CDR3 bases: TGTGCCAGCAGTGACAGGGTAAGTCAGCCCCAGCATTTT.

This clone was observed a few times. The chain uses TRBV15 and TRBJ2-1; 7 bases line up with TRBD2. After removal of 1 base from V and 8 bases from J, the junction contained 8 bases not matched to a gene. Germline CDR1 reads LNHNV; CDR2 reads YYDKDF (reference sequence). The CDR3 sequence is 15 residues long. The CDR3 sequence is CATSRAGREYHEQFF. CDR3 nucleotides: TGTGCCACCAGCAGAGCGGGGCGGGAGTATCATGAGCAGTTCTTC.

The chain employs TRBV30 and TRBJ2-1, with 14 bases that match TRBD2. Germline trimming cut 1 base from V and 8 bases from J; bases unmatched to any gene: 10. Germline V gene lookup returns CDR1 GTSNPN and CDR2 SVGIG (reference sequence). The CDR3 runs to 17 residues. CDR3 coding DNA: TGTGCCTGGAGTGCGGGACTAGCGGGAGTCAGGGGACATGAGCAGTTCTTC. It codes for CAWSAGLAGVRGHEQFF.

As DNA, the CDR3 is TGTGCCAGCAGCCGGAAAGCGGGAGGACAAGAGACCCAGTACTTC. Protein sequence: CASSRKAGGQETQYF. The J gene is TRBJ2-5, the V gene TRBV7-2; 9 positions agree with TRBD2. Trimming removed 5 bases from V and 2 bases from J; junction bases left unmatched: 6. The CDR3 loop spans 15 amino acids. Germline CDR1 is SGHTA and CDR2 is FQGNSA.

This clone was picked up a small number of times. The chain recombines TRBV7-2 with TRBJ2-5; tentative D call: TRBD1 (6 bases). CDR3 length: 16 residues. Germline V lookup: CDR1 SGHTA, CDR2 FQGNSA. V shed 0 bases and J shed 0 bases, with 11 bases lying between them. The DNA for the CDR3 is TGTGCCAGCAGCTTAGCCGGGACACGGTACCAAGAGACCCAGTACTTC. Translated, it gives CASSLAGTRYQETQYF.

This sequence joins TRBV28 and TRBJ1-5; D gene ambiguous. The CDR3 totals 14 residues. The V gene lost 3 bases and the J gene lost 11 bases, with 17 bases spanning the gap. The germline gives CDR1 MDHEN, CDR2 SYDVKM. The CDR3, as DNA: TGTGCCAGCAGTTTTAAAAGGAGATTCGGGACCCAGCATTTT. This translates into CASSFKRRFGTQHF.

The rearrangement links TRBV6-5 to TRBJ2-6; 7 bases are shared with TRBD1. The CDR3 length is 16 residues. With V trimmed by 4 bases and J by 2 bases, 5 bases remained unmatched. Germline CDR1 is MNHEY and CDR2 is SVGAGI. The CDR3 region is CASSSTGVPGANVLTF. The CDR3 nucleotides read TGTGCCAGCAGTTCAACAGGGGTCCCTGGGGCCAACGTCCTGACTTTC.

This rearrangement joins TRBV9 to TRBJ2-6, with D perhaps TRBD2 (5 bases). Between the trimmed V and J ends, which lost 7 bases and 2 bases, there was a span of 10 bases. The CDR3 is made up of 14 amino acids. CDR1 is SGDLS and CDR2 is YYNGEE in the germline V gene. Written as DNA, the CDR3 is TGTGCCAGCTCCGGGAAGGCTGGGGCCAACGTCCTGACTTTC. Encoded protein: CASSGKAGANVLTF.

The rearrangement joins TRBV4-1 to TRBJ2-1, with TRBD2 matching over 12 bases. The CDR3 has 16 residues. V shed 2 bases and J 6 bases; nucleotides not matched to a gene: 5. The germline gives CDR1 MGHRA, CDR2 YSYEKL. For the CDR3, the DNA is TGCGCCAGCAGCCAACTGCGGACTAGCGGGATCAATGAGCAGTTCTTC. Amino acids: CASSQLRTSGINEQFF.

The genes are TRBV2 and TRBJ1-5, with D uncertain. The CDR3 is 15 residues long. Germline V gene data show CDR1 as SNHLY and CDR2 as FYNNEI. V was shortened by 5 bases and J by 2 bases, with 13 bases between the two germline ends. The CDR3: CASSIGGGGNQPQHF. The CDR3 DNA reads TGTGCCAGCAGTATAGGCGGCGGCGGCAATCAGCCCCAGCATTTT.

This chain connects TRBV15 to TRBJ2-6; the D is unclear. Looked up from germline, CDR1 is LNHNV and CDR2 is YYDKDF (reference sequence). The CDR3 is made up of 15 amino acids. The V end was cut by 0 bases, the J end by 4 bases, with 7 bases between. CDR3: CATSRDQAGANVLTF. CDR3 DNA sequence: TGTGCCACCAGCAGAGATCAAGCAGGGGCCAACGTCCTGACTTTC.

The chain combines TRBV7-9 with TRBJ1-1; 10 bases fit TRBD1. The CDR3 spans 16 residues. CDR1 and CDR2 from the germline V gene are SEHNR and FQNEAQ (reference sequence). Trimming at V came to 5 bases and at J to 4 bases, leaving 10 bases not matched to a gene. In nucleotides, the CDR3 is TGTGCCAGCAGCCCCTCCCGACAGGGGGCGGGCACTGAAGCTTTCTTT. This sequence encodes CASSPSRQGAGTEAFF.

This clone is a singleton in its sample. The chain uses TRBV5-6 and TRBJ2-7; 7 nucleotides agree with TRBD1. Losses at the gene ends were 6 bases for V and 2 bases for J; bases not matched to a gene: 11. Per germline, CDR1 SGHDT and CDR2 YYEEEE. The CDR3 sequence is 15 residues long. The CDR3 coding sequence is TGTGCCAGCACTAAAGGGGGCGTTGGGACCTACGAGCAGTACTTC. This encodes CASTKGGVGTYEQYF.

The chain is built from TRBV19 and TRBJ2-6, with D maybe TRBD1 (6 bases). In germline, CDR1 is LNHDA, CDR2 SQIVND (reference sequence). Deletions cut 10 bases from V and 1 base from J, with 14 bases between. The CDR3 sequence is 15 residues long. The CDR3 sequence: CATALGTSGANVLTF. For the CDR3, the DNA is TGTGCCACCGCACTCGGGACATCTGGGGCCAACGTCCTGACTTTC.

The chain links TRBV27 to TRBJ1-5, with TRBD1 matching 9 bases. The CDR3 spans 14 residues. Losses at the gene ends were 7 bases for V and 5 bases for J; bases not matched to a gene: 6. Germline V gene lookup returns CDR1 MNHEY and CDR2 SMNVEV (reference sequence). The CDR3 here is CASKPGQGYQPQHF. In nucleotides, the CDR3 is TGTGCCAGCAAACCCGGACAGGGGTATCAGCCCCAGCATTTT.